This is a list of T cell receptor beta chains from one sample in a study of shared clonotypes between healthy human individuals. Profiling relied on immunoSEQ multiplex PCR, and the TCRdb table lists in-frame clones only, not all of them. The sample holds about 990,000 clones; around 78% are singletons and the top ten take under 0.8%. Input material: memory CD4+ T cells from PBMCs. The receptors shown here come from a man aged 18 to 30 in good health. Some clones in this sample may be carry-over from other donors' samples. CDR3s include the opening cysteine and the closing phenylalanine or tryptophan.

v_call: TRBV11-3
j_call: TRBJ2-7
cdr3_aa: CASSLVSWTTYEQYF

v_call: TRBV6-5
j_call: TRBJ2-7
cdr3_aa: CASSPGSLPYEQYF

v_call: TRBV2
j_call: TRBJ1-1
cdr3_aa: CASTLGRETTEAFF

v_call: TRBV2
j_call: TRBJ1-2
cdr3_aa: CASIAPAGGYTF

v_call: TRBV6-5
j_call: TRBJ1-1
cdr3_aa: CASVQQGYTEAFF

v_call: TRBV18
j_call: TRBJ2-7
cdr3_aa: CASSPGGTTGGHEQYF

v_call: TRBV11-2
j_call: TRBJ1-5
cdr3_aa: CASSLDGGAVNQPQHF

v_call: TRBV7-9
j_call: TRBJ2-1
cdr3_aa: CASRRTSGGHNEQFF

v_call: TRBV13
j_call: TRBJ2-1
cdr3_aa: CASSFSSEQFF

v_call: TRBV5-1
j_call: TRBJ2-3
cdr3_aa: CASSLGPGTSGALDTQYF

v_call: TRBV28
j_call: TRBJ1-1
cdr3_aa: CASRAVREIVRNTEAFF

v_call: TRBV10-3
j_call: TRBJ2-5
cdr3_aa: CAARGTSGKQETQYF

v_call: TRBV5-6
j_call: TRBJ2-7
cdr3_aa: CASSLVSGVLSYEQYF

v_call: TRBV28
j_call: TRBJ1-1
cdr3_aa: CASSPNRGVGTEAFF

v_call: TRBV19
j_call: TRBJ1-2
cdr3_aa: CASDGQGGYTF

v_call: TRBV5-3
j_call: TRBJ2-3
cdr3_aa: CARSGTGQGVPDTQYF

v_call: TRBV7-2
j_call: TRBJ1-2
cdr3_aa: CASSSASNYGYTF

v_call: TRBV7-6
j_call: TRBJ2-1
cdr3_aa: CASSSAQYNEQFF

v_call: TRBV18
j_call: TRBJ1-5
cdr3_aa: CASSPDRGNQPQHF

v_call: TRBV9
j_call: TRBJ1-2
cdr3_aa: CASSVDREFFGYTF

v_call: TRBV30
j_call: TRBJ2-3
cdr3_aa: CAWRAGTGLTDTQYF

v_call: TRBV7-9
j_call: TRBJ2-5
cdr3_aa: CASSLGGGVSQETQYF

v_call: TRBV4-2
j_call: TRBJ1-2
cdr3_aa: CASSRPTPYGYTF

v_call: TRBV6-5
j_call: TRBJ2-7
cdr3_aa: CASTNRPIRYEQYF

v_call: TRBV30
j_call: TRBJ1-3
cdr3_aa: CAWSVSNGNTIYF

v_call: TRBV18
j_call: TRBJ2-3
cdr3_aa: CASSRAGLTDTQYF

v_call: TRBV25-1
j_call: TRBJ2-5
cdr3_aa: CASSDGLARVETQYF

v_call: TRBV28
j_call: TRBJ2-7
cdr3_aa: CASSLPTLFEQYF

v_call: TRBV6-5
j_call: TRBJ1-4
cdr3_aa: CASSRQGVRNEKLFF

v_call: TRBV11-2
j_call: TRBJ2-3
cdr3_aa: CASSLAGETDTQYF